The text below deals with one TCR beta chain. V shed 1 base and J 11 bases; nucleotides not matched to a gene: 7. Germline CDR1 SGHRS, CDR2 YFSETQ. The CDR3 spans 13 residues. The data belong to a study of T cell changes during pregnancy in multiple sclerosis. Sequenced by immunoSEQ multiplex PCR; TCRdb stores in-frame clones only, minus some. The sample comprises roughly 20,000 clones, around 90% of which are singletons, and approximately 1.3% rests with the top ten. The sample here was CD4+ T cells from peripheral blood mononuclear cells, taken in the first trimester of pregnancy. The chain couples TRBV5-1 to TRBJ1-1; 8 nucleotides match TRBD1. The clonotype was recovered from a female donor in good health, enrolled as a control in a pregnancy study. The CDR3 region is CASSLQGAEEAFF. DNA of the CDR3: TGCGCCAGCAGCTTGCAGGGGGCAGAAGAGGCTTTCTTT.